Included here is one T cell receptor (beta chain) sequence, with context. Antigen unknown. Constant-segment primers and 5'RACE yielded cDNA libraries for TCR alpha and TCR beta, each carrying sample barcodes and UMIs. A single record per CDR3 protein comes from TCRdb applying MiXCR to the 5' RACE reads. The data contain some 180,000 distinct CDR3 sequences, around 20% of them seen just once; the ten biggest clones take up approximately 4%. These data belong to a study of T-cell memory formation after mild COVID-19. Study at large: Among the donors, TCR clusters were largely specific to each donor.

The CDR3 is 12 residues long. The germline V gene encodes CDR1 SQVTM and CDR2 ANQGSEA. Trimming cost V 4 bases and J 5 bases, with 10 bases left between them. Findings and caveats of the study: CD4+ contracting clones were mainly CM and EM; CD8+ ones, EMRA.

This TCR derives from a man younger than 30 who had mild COVID-19 (a few samples of this study predate the infection). Cell type and time point are not known. The chain carries TRBV29-1 and TRBJ2-3; no definite D call. Sequencing was carried out using PBMCs or a T cell subset sorted from them (not recorded which). The CDR3 DNA reads TGCAGCGTTGTTGCGTCGGGAGATACGCAGTATTTT. It yields the protein CSVVASGDTQYF.